This TCR beta chain was found in a study of graft-versus-host responses after intestinal transplantation. The CDR3 sequence is 15 residues long. Germline CDR1 reads SQVTM; CDR2 reads ANQGSEA. V gave up 3 bases and J gave up 0 bases, with 13 bases separating them. As concerns this clone: Its antigen is as yet unknown.

General observations from the study: Detected in recipient marrow were GvH clones, some of which were first observed in ileum or blood.

Produced via immunoSEQ multiplex PCR; TCRdb's table is partial and in-frame only. This table has 40,000 to 55,000 clones, over 75% appearing once. The chain joins TRBV29-1 to TRBJ2-3; unclear D gene. The specimen comprised PBMCs, sampled 524 days after transplant. The TCR was taken from a human patient who received an intestinal transplant, so some T cells may come from the graft donor. CDR3 DNA: TGCAGCGTTGATGAACGGAGTTCTAGCACAGATACGCAGTATTTT. Translating gives CSVDERSSSTDTQYF.